A selection of T cell receptor beta chains follows, all from one sample in a study of cytomegalovirus exposure and HLA in healthy donors. The assay was immunoSEQ multiplex PCR, and TCRdb's table has in-frame clones only and misses some. The table lists 90,000 to 100,000 clones, around 76% of them singletons, with more than 6% in the top ten. Sequencing was carried out using PBMCs. These receptors all stem from a man aged 40-49 years in good health and CMV-seropositive. Each CDR3 is given with its conserved first and last residue. D genes are given only for firm matches. Only some rows state a clone size, as once, few, many or a class for expanded clones.

size | D | J | V | DNA | CDR3
. | TRBD2 | TRBJ2-3 | TRBV5-1 | TGCGCCAGCAGCAGAACTCTAGCGGGGGGTAACCCAGATACGCAGTATTTT | CASSRTLAGGNPDTQYF
. | TRBD2 | TRBJ2-3 | TRBV4-3 | TGCGCCAGCAGCCAAGATCGGACTAGCGGGAGTACGGATACGCAGTATTTT | CASSQDRTSGSTDTQYF
. | . | TRBJ1-3 | TRBV5-1 | TGCGCCAGCAGCTCCGGACAAAGCTCTGGAAACACCATATATTTT | CASSSGQSSGNTIYF
. | TRBD1 | TRBJ2-7 | TRBV5-4 | TGTGCCAGCAGCCCTGGACAGGGAGCCTACGAGCAGTACTTC | CASSPGQGAYEQYF
. | . | TRBJ1-1 | TRBV27 | TGTGCCAGCAGTTTTGGGGGCGTCGACACTGAAGCTTTCTTT | CASSFGGVDTEAFF
once | . | TRBJ2-4 | TRBV19 | TGTGCCAGTACCCAGTGGGGGGACGAGTTTCAGTACTTC | CASTQWGDEFQYF
. | . | TRBJ2-3 | TRBV12-5 | TGTGCTAGTGGTTTGGTACGAGGGTCCCTCAGCACAGATACGCAGTATTTT | CASGLVRGSLSTDTQYF
once | . | TRBJ2-2 | TRBV5-1 | TGCGCCAGCGGAGATATGTTGCAGGGCGACGGGGAGCTGTTTTTT | CASGDMLQGDGELFF
. | . | TRBJ2-7 | TRBV4-1 | TGCGCCAGCGCGGCCAGACAGGGAGGCTACGAGCAGTACTTC | CASAARQGGYEQYF
few | TRBD2 | TRBJ2-3 | TRBV6-4 | TGTGCCAGCAGCAAATCCGGGACTAGCGAGGGAGATACGCAGTATTTT | CASSKSGTSEGDTQYF
. | . | TRBJ1-3 | TRBV19 | TGTGCCAGTACCCTCGACAGGAGAGGAAACACCATATATTTT | CASTLDRRGNTIYF
. | . | TRBJ2-7 | TRBV27 | TGTGCCAGCAGTAGAGGGGGAGGGTTAGCCTACGAGCAGTACTTC | CASSRGGGLAYEQYF
once | . | TRBJ2-5 | TRBV19 | TGTGCCAGTAGTATAGCGGAGACCCAGTACTTC | CASSIAETQYF
once | TRBD1 | TRBJ1-5 | TRBV19 | TGTGCCAGTAGTATGACAGGGAATCAGCCCCAGCATTTT | CASSMTGNQPQHF
. | . | TRBJ1-5 | TRBV4-1 | TGCGCCAGCAGCCAAGATCCCGGGATTGGACAGCCCCAGCATTTT | CASSQDPGIGQPQHF
. | TRBD1 | TRBJ2-5 | TRBV5-1 | TGCGCCAGCAGGGACGGACAGGGGGAACAAGAGACCCAGTACTTC | CASRDGQGEQETQYF
. | . | TRBJ2-3 | TRBV7-9 | TGTGCCAGCAGCTTACCTCTACCAGATACGCAGTATTTT | CASSLPLPDTQYF
. | . | TRBJ1-2 | TRBV28 | TGTGCCAGCAGGAGACAGGCACTCAACTATGGCTACACCTTC | CASRRQALNYGYTF
. | TRBD2 | TRBJ2-7 | TRBV5-1 | TGCGCCAGCAGCCTGGGGACTAGCGGGATCTCCTACGAGCAGTACTTC | CASSLGTSGISYEQYF
. | . | TRBJ1-2 | TRBV5-4 | TGTGCCAGCAGCGACGGGACACGATGGAATGGCTACACCTTC | CASSDGTRWNGYTF
. | TRBD1 | TRBJ2-7 | TRBV7-8 | TGTGCCAGCAGCTCGATACAACCCGGGACAGGGTCCTACGAGCAGTACTTC | CASSSIQPGTGSYEQYF
few | TRBD1 | TRBJ1-2 | TRBV9 | TGTGCCAGCACCCCGGGACAGAAAAACTATGGCTACACCTTC | CASTPGQKNYGYTF
. | . | TRBJ2-7 | TRBV7-9 | TGTGCCAGCAGCCCCTCACCGGGTCCAGAGCAGTACTTC | CASSPSPGPEQYF
. | TRBD2 | TRBJ2-7 | TRBV28 | TGTGCCAGCAGTCCTCCGGGACTAGCGGCCCACGAGCAGTACTTC | CASSPPGLAAHEQYF
. | TRBD1 | TRBJ1-3 | TRBV28 | TGTGCCAGCAGTCGCGGACAGGCGCGAAACACCATATATTTT | CASSRGQARNTIYF
. | . | TRBJ1-3 | TRBV2 | TGTGCCAGCAGTCCCCGAAGGGCGGGTGGAAACACCATATATTTT | CASSPRRAGGNTIYF
. | TRBD2 | TRBJ2-5 | TRBV7-6 | TGTGCCAGCAGATCTAGCGGGGGGGGCCACCAGTACTTC | CASRSSGGGHQYF